Sequencing of this TCR beta chain was carried out in a study of response to subunit inactivated influenza vaccine (dated by TCRdb to about 2018). Regarding the study in general: Deep quantitative T cell receptor repertoire profiling was used in the study to track responses to a trivalent subunit inactivated influenza vaccine. Results the study describes overall, beyond this receptor: The authors suggested that each seasonal influenza vaccination may recruit only a limited number of new T cells.

On this clonotype itself: Its binding antigen is unknown. Base qualities are not recorded, but no much larger clone differs from it by a single base.

Receptor amplification or capture employed RT-PCR. Sequencing was performed on an Illumina HiSeq 2500. The raw public reads went through TCRdb reprocessing: fastp at Q25, MiXCR clone calling, in-frame beta chains kept. Records with the same CDR3 protein are collapsed into one entry carrying the most frequent genes and DNA. In this sample the table shows some 180,000 distinct CDR3 sequences, around a tenth of which occur a single time. Of the sample, 11% is held by the ten largest clones. The germline V gene sets CDR1 to SGHVS and CDR2 to FNYEAQ. Compared with germline, V lacks 5 bases and J lacks 6 bases; bases without a gene match: 9. The CDR3 goes from the cysteine to the phenylalanine over 15 residues. Just the 45-base CDR3 DNA is kept, in frame starting at base 1.

The source of this sequence is a man aged 50 to 60 who received an inactivated influenza vaccine. Donor details come from another sample of the same person, matched by shared clones. The source was non-naive T cells sorted from PBMCs, collected on the day of vaccination. This specimen's cell subset or site label, per the study, means: memory T cell fraction. Rearrangement joined TRBV7-6 to TRBJ2-3; 9 junctional bases match TRBD2. CDR3 region: CASSKGSGGHDTQYF. The DNA is as follows: TGTGCCAGCAGCAAAGGGAGCGGGGGGCACGATACGCAGTATTTT.